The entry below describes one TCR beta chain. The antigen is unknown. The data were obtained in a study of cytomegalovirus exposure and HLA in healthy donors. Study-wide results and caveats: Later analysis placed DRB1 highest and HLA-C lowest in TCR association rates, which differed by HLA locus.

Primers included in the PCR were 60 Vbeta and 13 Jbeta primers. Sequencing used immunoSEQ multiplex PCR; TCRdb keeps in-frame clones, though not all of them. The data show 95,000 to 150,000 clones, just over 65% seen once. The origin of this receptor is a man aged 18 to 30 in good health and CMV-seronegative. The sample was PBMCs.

CDR3 loop: CASSQDRGRGYEQYF. The CDR3 nucleotides are TGTGCCAGCAGCCAAGACAGGGGGCGCGGGTACGAGCAGTACTTC. J is TRBJ2-7 and V is TRBV28; 10 bases match TRBD1. The J segment lost 4 bases and the V segment lost 6 bases, leaving 9 bases of the junction unmatched. Germline V gene lookup returns CDR1 MDHEN and CDR2 SYDVKM. The CDR3 length is 15 residues.